Each of the 32 T cell receptor beta chains below was sequenced from the same sample in a study of blood T cells in healthy people across ages. PCR was performed a second time for about 7 to 11 cycles using a sample-barcoded 5' primer and a J-beta primer mix. Via MiXCR, TCRdb re-called the 5' RACE reads, giving one row per CDR3 protein. The repertoire holds 450,000 to 600,000 distinct CDR3 sequences, with roughly a quarter as singletons. The same sample was also studied in work on T cells of mothers and their children.

The specimen sequenced was blood. All receptors come from a boy younger than 10 in good health.

This clonotype has more than one count but fewer than ten. J is TRBJ1-2 and V is TRBV25-1, with D maybe TRBD1 (5 bases). Germline CDR1 and CDR2: MGHDK and SYGVNS. CDR3 size: 13 residues. Trimming pared 4 bases from V and 7 bases from J, leaving 13 bases between. The CDR3 bases are TGTGCCAGCAGTGCCCACGGGGGGGGTGGCTACACCTTC. It is translated as CASSAHGGGGYTF.

This clonotype was detected only a few times. This chain links TRBV7-9 with TRBJ2-1; TRBD2 aligns across 11 bases. CDR3 length: 17 amino acids. The junction had 10 bases not matched to a gene; V was cut back by 1 base and J by 8 bases. The germline V gene encodes CDR1 SEHNR and CDR2 FQNEAQ (reference sequence). The CDR3 DNA sequence: TGTGCCAGCAGCTTAGTAGGGTCTAGCGGGAGGTTTGATGAGCAGTTCTTC. It encodes CASSLVGSSGRFDEQFF. Full variable domain (missing parts from reference TRBV7-9 and TRBJ2-1): DTGVSQNPRHKITKRGQNVTFRCDPISEHNRLYWYRQTLGQGPEFLTYFQNEAQLEKSRLLSDRFSAERPKGSFSTLEIQRTEQGDSAMYLCASSLVGSSGRFDEQFFGPGTRLTVL.

This sequence joins TRBV19 and TRBJ2-7; D possibly corresponds to TRBD1 (5 bases). The CDR3 covers 13 residues. The germline V gene has CDR1 LNHDA and CDR2 SQIVND (reference sequence). The V end was cut by 6 bases, the J end by 2 bases, with 11 bases between. The CDR3, as DNA: TGTGCCAGTAGGGACCTGACAGCCTACGAGCAGTACTTC. Encoded protein: CASRDLTAYEQYF.

Remarks on this clonotype: An end of the junction does not agree with germline; a read error may underlie this. This chain joins TRBV5-4 and TRBJ2-7, with D tentatively TRBD1 (5 bases). The CDR3 loop spans 15 amino acids. CDR1 is SGHNT, CDR2 YYREEE, per germline (reference sequence). The CDR3 reads CASSQDQGSTYEQYF. Written as DNA, the CDR3 is TGCGCCAGCAGCCAGGACCAGGGTTCGACCTACGAGCAGTACTTC.

This clonotype was found a few times. This chain uses TRBV7-2 with TRBJ2-3; TRBD2 matches at 8 bases. J lost 0 bases, V lost 1 base, and 3 bases had no gene match. The CDR3 is made up of 16 amino acids. CDR1 is SGHTA and CDR2 is FQGNSA in the germline V gene. The CDR3 region has the DNA TGTGCCAGCAGCTTAGTGGCTAGCGGGAGCACAGATACGCAGTATTTT. Translated: CASSLVASGSTDTQYF.

This chain joins TRBV20-1 and TRBJ1-2, with D unresolved. Germline V lookup: CDR1 DFQATT, CDR2 SNEGSKA (reference sequence). The CDR3 is 13 amino acids. CDR3 in DNA: TGCAGGCTGGGCCCCGGGACTAACTATGGCTACACCTTC. Its translation is CRLGPGTNYGYTF.

This clonotype was recorded a few times. The chain is built from TRBV5-1 and TRBJ1-1; D is unclear. Germline CDR1 and CDR2: SGHRS and YFSETQ. Trimming removed 7 bases from V and 1 base from J, with 14 bases in between. The CDR3 consists of 14 residues. The CDR3, as DNA: TGCGCCAGCGGCGGAAACGGGAAGAACACTGAAGCTTTCTTT. Translation: CASGGNGKNTEAFF.

This sequence joins TRBV6-5 and TRBJ1-2; perhaps TRBD1 as D (6 bases). The CDR3 length is 15 residues. CDR1 and CDR2 (germline): MNHEY, SVGAGI. The V end lost 0 bases, the J end lost 7 bases, and 15 bases lay between the germline ends. The CDR3 DNA follows: TGTGCCAGCAGTTACTCGAAGACAGGCTGGCGTGGCTACACCTTC. Translated: CASSYSKTGWRGYTF.

The chain couples TRBV4-3 to TRBJ2-4; 8 bases are a match to TRBD1. V was pared by 1 base and J by 4 bases, with 3 bases of the junction left unmatched. The CDR3 is made up of 15 amino acids. From germline, CDR1 is LGHNA and CDR2 YSLEER. In DNA form, the CDR3 reads TGCGCCAGCAGCCAAGGGACAGGGTCTAAAAACATTCAGTACTTC. Translated, it gives CASSQGTGSKNIQYF.

The J gene is TRBJ1-3, the V gene TRBV20-1; D is unclear. The length of the CDR3 is 11 residues. Trimming removed 7 bases from V and 2 bases from J, with 6 bases in between. Germline CDR1 reads DFQATT; CDR2 reads SNEGSKA (reference sequence). CDR3 amino acids: CSVSAGNTIYF. CDR3 nucleotides: TGCAGTGTTTCTGCTGGAAACACCATATATTTT.

This clonotype was recorded a few times. The J gene is TRBJ2-1, the V gene TRBV29-1, with no clear D. The germline V gene has CDR1 SQVTM and CDR2 ANQGSEA. There are 14 residues in the CDR3. Trimming took off 0 bases at V and 9 bases at J, with 15 bases between the two ends. The CDR3, as DNA: TGCAGCGTTGAAGATCCGGCCTACCTTACTGAGCAGTTCTTC. Residues: CSVEDPAYLTEQFF.

There are a few counts of this clonotype. V is TRBV5-8 and J is TRBJ2-1; 7 nucleotides line up with TRBD2. Judging by the DNA end, TRBJ2-7 fits better; the J call may be wrong. Per the germline V gene, CDR1 is SGHTS and CDR2 is YDEGEE. The length of the CDR3 is 14 residues. The CDR3 bases are TGTGCCAGCAGCCGCGGACTAGACGGTTACGAGCAGTACTTC. It specifies CASSRGLDGYEQYF.

This clonotype showed up just a few times. The CDR3 reads CASSLLAGSNGYTF. The CDR3 bases are TGTGCCAGCAGTCTTCTTGCAGGCTCGAATGGCTACACCTTC. The gene calls are TRBV6-6 and TRBJ1-2; no firm D call. Deletions cut 5 bases from V and 6 bases from J, with 16 bases between. Germline assignment: CDR1 MNHNY and CDR2 SVGAGI (reference sequence). The CDR3 is 14 amino acids.

The chain is built from TRBV30 and TRBJ1-3; D uncertain. Germline V gene data show CDR1 as GTSNPN and CDR2 as SVGIG (reference sequence). The V end lost 1 base, the J end lost 1 base, and 2 bases lay between the germline ends. The length of the CDR3 is 12 residues. In DNA form, the CDR3 reads TGTGCCTGGAGTGGATCTGGAAACACCATATATTTT. This sequence encodes CAWSGSGNTIYF.

This clonotype was found a few times. The V and J genes are TRBV18 and TRBJ1-1; D gene ambiguous. Looked up from germline, CDR1 is KGHSH and CDR2 is LQKENI. There are 14 residues in the CDR3. V was trimmed by 2 bases and J by 2 bases, leaving 9 bases between them. For the CDR3, the DNA is TGTGCCAGCTCACCAACAGACTATAACACTGAAGCTTTCTTT. It yields the protein CASSPTDYNTEAFF.

This clonotype was detected a few times. This sequence joins TRBV10-3 and TRBJ2-3; 11 bases agree with TRBD2. J was trimmed by 4 bases and V by 0 bases; bases with no gene match: 0. Germline lookup yields CDR1 ENHRY and CDR2 SYGVKD. The CDR3 loop spans 15 amino acids. CDR3 loop: CAISESGLAADTQYF. DNA for the CDR3: TGTGCCATCAGTGAGTCGGGACTAGCGGCAGATACGCAGTATTTT.

In the case of this clonotype: Germline and junction disagree at one end, which may indicate a read error. The chain couples TRBV27 to TRBJ2-7; no firm D call. The CDR3 loop spans 13 amino acids. Germline lookup yields CDR1 MNHEY and CDR2 SMNVEV (reference sequence). In nucleotides, the CDR3 is TGTACCAGCAGTTTGCAGCTCGCCTACGAGCAGTACTTC. As protein: CTSSLQLAYEQYF.

V usage is TRBV12-3 or TRBV12-4 and J usage is TRBJ1-2; tentative D call: TRBD1 (5 bases). Trimming took 5 bases from V and 8 from J, leaving 15 bases between them. This CDR3 has 13 residues. Here the CDR3 reads CASSQTEIYGYTF. CDR3 coding DNA: TGTGCCAGCAGTCAGACAGAGATTTACGGCTACACCTTC.

This clonotype was picked up a small number of times. The chain carries TRBV28 and TRBJ2-7; 7 nucleotides match TRBD1. The V gene's germline CDR1 is MDHEN and CDR2 SYDVKM. The CDR3 runs 13 residues. Unmatched junction bases numbered 5, after V lost 3 bases and J lost 6 bases. The DNA of the CDR3 is TGTGCCAGCAGTTTCTCGGACAGGAGCGAGCAGTACTTC. This sequence encodes CASSFSDRSEQYF.

V usage is TRBV7-2 and J usage is TRBJ1-5; possible D gene TRBD1, 5 bases. V dropped 1 base and J dropped 6 bases, with 16 bases sitting between them. CDR3 size: 16 residues. CDR1 and CDR2 from the germline V gene are SGHTA and FQGNSA. The CDR3 coding sequence is TGTGCCAGCAGCTTAGTAACGGGGGTCGTCGGTCAGCCCCAGCATTTT. Its protein product is CASSLVTGVVGQPQHF.

The rearrangement joins TRBV13 to TRBJ2-1; perhaps TRBD2 as D (6 bases). Trimming shortened V by 5 bases and J by 4 bases, and 18 bases separated the two germline ends. CDR3 length equals 16 residues. Germline CDR1 PRHDT, CDR2 FYEKMQ (reference sequence). In DNA form, the CDR3 reads TGTGCCAGCAGCGACGATACTAGCCGCATATACAATGAGCAGTTCTTC. Translating gives CASSDDTSRIYNEQFF.

This chain connects TRBV7-9 to TRBJ1-6; 7 nucleotides agree with TRBD1. This CDR3 spans 16 amino acids. Germline loops: CDR1 SEHNR, CDR2 FQNEAQ (reference sequence). Trimming took 0 bases from V and 5 from J; bases not matched to a gene: 4. The CDR3 region is CASSLAGGRNNSPLHF. Here the CDR3 DNA reads TGTGCCAGCAGCTTAGCAGGGGGCCGGAATAATTCACCCCTCCACTTT.

This clonotype has only a few counts. This chain links TRBV13 with TRBJ1-2, with D perhaps TRBD1 (5 bases). Germline-derived CDR1 and CDR2 are PRHDT and FYEKMQ (reference sequence). The ends were cut back, 2 bases at V and 8 bases at J, with 12 bases in the middle. This CDR3 is 13 amino acids long. CDR3 residues: CASSLLGGRGYTF. The CDR3 nucleotides read TGTGCCAGCAGCTTACTGGGGGGGAGAGGCTACACCTTC.

The chain joins TRBV15 to TRBJ2-7; 11 bases are a match to TRBD2. With the DNA end fitting TRBJ2-5 better, the J assignment may be wrong. The CDR3 length is 18 residues. CDR1 LNHNV and CDR2 YYDKDF come from the germline V gene (reference sequence). The CDR3 DNA reads TGTGCCACCAGCAGGGACGGGACTAGCGGCCCGTATGGGGAGACCCAGTACTTC. This translates into CATSRDGTSGPYGETQYF.

The rearrangement uses TRBV20-1 and TRBJ2-5, with D tentatively TRBD2 (5 bases). The J call is in doubt because the DNA end fits TRBJ2-1 better. The CDR3 loop spans 14 amino acids. CDR1 and CDR2 from the germline V gene are DFQATT and SNEGSKA (reference sequence). The DNA of the CDR3 is TGCAGTGCTAGAGATCCTGGAGGTGGCAATGAGCAGTTCTTC. Protein: CSARDPGGGNEQFF.

This clonotype appeared a few times. The V call is TRBV29-1, the J call TRBJ1-1, with D tentatively TRBD1 (5 bases). V was shortened by 5 bases and J by 2 bases, with 9 bases between the two germline ends. CDR1 is SQVTM and CDR2 is ANQGSEA in the germline V gene. The CDR3 is 12 residues long. DNA of the CDR3: TGCAGCGTTTCGGGGGGTAACACTGAAGCTTTCTTT. This codes for CSVSGGNTEAFF.

The V gene is TRBV9, the J gene TRBJ1-4; maybe TRBD1 (5 bases). V gave up 4 bases and J gave up 2 bases, with 15 bases separating them. The germline V gene has CDR1 SGDLS and CDR2 YYNGEE. The CDR3 runs to 16 residues. CDR3 region: CASSPGRVPTNEKLFF. DNA of the CDR3: TGTGCCAGCAGCCCCGGCAGGGTACCCACTAATGAAAAACTGTTTTTT.

The rearrangement uses TRBV29-1 and TRBJ1-1, with a tentative D call TRBD1 (5 bases). Trimming cost V 2 bases and J 1 base, with 8 bases left between them. This CDR3 spans 13 amino acids. The germline gives CDR1 SQVTM, CDR2 ANQGSEA. The CDR3 DNA follows: TGCAGCGTTGAACAAGGGGCGAACACTGAAGCTTTCTTT. It specifies CSVEQGANTEAFF.

Concerning this clonotype: It may be a read error: a sequence one base away is much more abundant. The J gene is TRBJ1-2, the V gene TRBV6-5, with 7 nucleotides matching TRBD1. V gave up 5 bases and J gave up 6 bases; unmatched junction bases: 15. The V gene's germline CDR1 is MNHEY and CDR2 SVGAGI. The CDR3 length is 16 residues. CDR3 bases: TGTGCCAGCAGTCGACCTAACGACAGGGAGATGCATGGCTACACCTTC. Its protein is CASSRPNDREMHGYTF.

The sample holds a few counts of this clonotype. V usage is TRBV27 and J usage is TRBJ1-1; D may be TRBD1 (6 bases). Between the trimmed V and J ends, which lost 3 bases and 5 bases, there was a span of 10 bases. The CDR3 is 13 amino acids. Germline V CDR1 and CDR2: MNHEY, SMNVEV (reference sequence). DNA for the CDR3: TGTGCCAGCAGTTTCGGGGGGCGGACTGAAGCTTTCTTT. This translates into CASSFGGRTEAFF.

In this sample, this clonotype turned up once. The rearrangement links TRBV20-1 to TRBJ2-5, with 8 bases identical to TRBD2. The closer fit of TRBJ2-7 to the DNA end suggests the J call may be wrong. This CDR3 is 13 amino acids long. CDR1 and CDR2 (germline): DFQATT, SNEGSKA (reference sequence). The CDR3, as DNA: TGCAGTGCTAGGGGACTAGGGCTATACGAGCAGTACTTC. It is translated as CSARGLGLYEQYF.

This clonotype was counted a few times. This rearrangement joins TRBV6-2 or TRBV6-3 to TRBJ1-1, with TRBD1 matching over 9 bases. V gave up 10 bases and J gave up 5 bases; unmatched junction bases: 20. CDR1 MNHEY and CDR2 SVGEGT come from the germline V gene. This CDR3 is 17 amino acids long. For the CDR3, the DNA is TGTGCCACCATCGCCGCTGCCGGAAACAGGGGGCGAACTGAAGCTTTCTTT. It codes for CATIAAAGNRGRTEAFF.